Listed below are T cell receptor beta chains from one sample, sequenced in a study of neurological immune-mediated disorders. TCRdb passed the 5' RACE reads through MiXCR, listing each CDR3 protein once. The sample holds 95,000 to 150,000 distinct CDR3 sequences, 3% to 3.5% seen once. Material for sequencing was PBMCs. The receptors originated from a woman in her twenties or thirties with multiple sclerosis. Each CDR3 is given with its conserved first and last residue. A D gene is named only where the DNA matches it firmly. Rows give clone size only sometimes, using once, few, many, or a class for an expanded clone.

d_gene,j_gene,abundance,v_gene,CDR3nt,CDR3aa
.,TRBJ1-1,many,TRBV29-1,TGCAGCGTTGATGTGTCAGGGGAAGGCACTGAAGCTTTCTTT,CSVDVSGEGTEAFF
.,TRBJ2-7,many,TRBV29-1,TGCAGCGTTGAAGATAACCCCGGGAAGCCCTACGAGCAGTACTTC,CSVEDNPGKPYEQYF
.,TRBJ2-7,many,TRBV5-1,TGCGCCAGCAGCTTGCGGTTTCCCGGCGAGAGCTACTTC,CASSLRFPGESYF
.,TRBJ2-1,many,TRBV9,TGTGCCAGCAGCGAGGGGGGGTCGTCCTACAATGAGCAGTTCTTC,CASSEGGSSYNEQFF
TRBD1,TRBJ2-6,many,TRBV9,TGTGCCAGCAGCGCCCAAAGGGACAGGGCAAGCTCTGGGGCCAACGTCCTGACTTTC,CASSAQRDRASSGANVLTF
.,TRBJ2-7,.,TRBV20-1,TGCAGTGATAGGGGAAAGGGGTCCTACGAGCAGTACTTC,CSDRGKGSYEQYF
.,TRBJ1-2,many,TRBV5-1,TGCGCCAGCAGCGGACAAAACTATGGCTACACCTTC,CASSGQNYGYTF
.,TRBJ2-7,many,TRBV20-1,TGCAGTGCTAGCGGGCCCGGGTTGGGCGAGCAGTACTTC,CSASGPGLGEQYF
.,TRBJ2-3,many,TRBV4-1,TGCGCCAGCAGCCAAGTTATGCCAAGGAATACGCAGTATTTT,CASSQVMPRNTQYF
TRBD1,TRBJ1-2,many,TRBV7-2,TGTGCCAGCAGCTTAGGTGGAACAGGGGGCGCAGGTGGCTACACCTTC,CASSLGGTGGAGGYTF
.,TRBJ2-5,many,TRBV7-9,TGTGCCAGCCGGACAGACGAACAAGAGACCCAGTACTTC,CASRTDEQETQYF
TRBD2,TRBJ2-7,many,TRBV6-6,TGTGCCAGCAGTTTGCCGACTAGCGGGGGTCGCGAGCAGTACTTC,CASSLPTSGGREQYF
.,TRBJ1-4,many,TRBV7-9,TGTGCCAGCAGACACGCAGGGGCTCGGGAAAAACTGTTTTTT,CASRHAGAREKLFF
.,TRBJ2-7,many,TRBV27,TGTGCCAGCAGTTTATCGCCTGTTTCCGCCTACGAGCAGTACTTC,CASSLSPVSAYEQYF
.,TRBJ2-3,many,TRBV20-1,TGCAGTGCTCAGGGGCTAGCCACAGATACGCAGTATTTT,CSAQGLATDTQYF
TRBD1,TRBJ1-2,many,TRBV20-1,TGCAGTGCTAGAGATATGAAGGGGGCGCGGACCAACTATGGCTACACCTTC,CSARDMKGARTNYGYTF
.,TRBJ2-6,.,TRBV14,TGTGCCAGCAGCCCACAGACGGGGACGGGGGTTTCTGGGGCCAACGTCCTGACTTTC,CASSPQTGTGVSGANVLTF
TRBD1,TRBJ1-2,many,TRBV12-3/TRBV12-4,TGTGCCAGCAGACCCAGGGGGGGACCCTCCTTTTCTGGCTACACCTTC,CASRPRGGPSFSGYTF
TRBD1,TRBJ2-2,many,TRBV5-1,TGCGCCAGCAGCTTGGGACAGGGGGCCACCGGGGAGCTGTTTTTT,CASSLGQGATGELFF
TRBD1,TRBJ1-1,many,TRBV20-1,TGCAGTGCTAGCCTCCGGGACAGGGTTATCACTGAAGCTTTCTTT,CSASLRDRVITEAFF
TRBD2,TRBJ2-3,many,TRBV7-2,TGTGCCAGCAGCCCCCGGTCGGGGGGGGGTCCTAGCACAGATACGCAGTATTTT,CASSPRSGGGPSTDTQYF
.,TRBJ2-1,many,TRBV6-2/TRBV6-3,TGTGCCAGCACCCCCCGACGACGGAGTGAGCAGTTCTTC,CASTPRRRSEQFF